This T cell receptor (beta chain) came from a study of OX40 agonist ivuxolimab in advanced cancers. Study-level information: Those enrolled were about 80% male, with a mean age of around 55 years and ages from about 20 to 80.

With 4 bases clipped from V and 7 bases from J, the junction kept 3 bases outside the gene matches. The CDR3 covers 15 residues. Looked up from germline, CDR1 is SNHLY and CDR2 is FYNNEI. Findings and limits, study-wide: CD8+ T cells showed, on average, more clonal expansion than CD4+ cells. Normalized T-cell clonal expansion was also low in some nonresponders.

As for this clone: Its antigen is unidentified.

Excluded were patients having autoimmune disease history or systemic immunosuppression. Repertoires were generated with immunoSEQ multiplex PCR, while TCRdb's copy carries only in-frame clones and drops some. The repertoire holds 60,000 or so clones, with 86% as singletons. This TCR was sampled from an adult with an advanced solid tumor such as melanoma, head and neck, liver or kidney cancer. The rearrangement uses TRBV2 and TRBJ2-1, with 14 bases identical to TRBD2. The source was CD4+ or CD8+ T cells sorted from blood, collected in a trial of the OX40 agonist ivuxolimab. The CDR3 sequence is CASSGLAGGRNEQFF. The CDR3 coding sequence is TGTGCCAGCAGTGGACTAGCGGGGGGGCGGAATGAGCAGTTCTTC.